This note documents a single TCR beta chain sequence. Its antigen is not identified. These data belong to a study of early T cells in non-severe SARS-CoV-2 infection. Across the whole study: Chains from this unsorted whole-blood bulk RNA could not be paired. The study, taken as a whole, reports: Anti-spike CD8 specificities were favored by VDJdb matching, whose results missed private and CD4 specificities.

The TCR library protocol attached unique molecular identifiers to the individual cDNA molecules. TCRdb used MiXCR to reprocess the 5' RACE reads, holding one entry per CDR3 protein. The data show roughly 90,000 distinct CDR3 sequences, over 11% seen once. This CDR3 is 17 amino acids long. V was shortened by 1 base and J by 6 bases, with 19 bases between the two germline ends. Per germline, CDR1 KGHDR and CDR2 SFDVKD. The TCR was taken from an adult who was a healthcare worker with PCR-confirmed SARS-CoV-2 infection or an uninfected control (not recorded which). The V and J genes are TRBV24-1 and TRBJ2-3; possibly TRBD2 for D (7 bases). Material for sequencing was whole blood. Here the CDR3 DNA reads TGTGCCACCAGTGATTTCCCGTCGGGGGCGCGGGAGGATACGCAGTATTTT. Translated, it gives CATSDFPSGAREDTQYF.